This TCR beta chain originates from a study of cytomegalovirus exposure and HLA in healthy donors. Germline lookup yields CDR1 MRHNA and CDR2 SNTAGT. The CDR3 spans 13 residues. Trimming stripped 4 bases from V and 2 bases from J, with 7 bases between. Amplification used 60 Vbeta primers and 13 Jbeta primers. Profiling relied on immunoSEQ multiplex PCR, and the TCRdb table lists in-frame clones only, not all of them. The data hold 150,000 to 200,000 clones, with over 65% observed a single time. The source is a woman aged 60-75 years in good health and CMV-seropositive. This chain connects TRBV6-4 to TRBJ2-3; perhaps TRBD1 as D (5 bases). Sequencing used PBMCs. The CDR3, as DNA: TGTGCCAGCAGTGCACAGGACACAGATACGCAGTATTTT. Translating it yields CASSAQDTDTQYF.